A single sample is the source of the 2 T cell receptor beta chains below, sequenced in a study of Graves' ophthalmopathy and Graves' hyperthyroidism. Transcripts of RNA were the source for amplifying TCR beta CDR3 regions. HTBI primers were used in a first-round RT-PCR, which preceded a second-round multiplex PCR. TCRdb reprocessed the multiplex PCR reads with MiXCR, giving one entry per CDR3 protein. Of 600,000 to 950,000 distinct CDR3 sequences listed, roughly 41% were seen once; the top ten hold 44%. Source material: peripheral blood. The receptors come from an adult man with Graves' ophthalmopathy.

As to this clonotype: At one end the junction does not follow the germline gene, possibly because of a read error. The chain couples TRBV10-2 to TRBJ1-5; TRBD1 matches 9 bases. Per germline, CDR1 WSHSY and CDR2 SAAADI. This CDR3 has 16 amino acids. CDR3 coding DNA: TGTGCCAGCAGCCCCTCCGGGACAGGGAACAATCAGCCCCAGCATTTT. Translation gives CASSPSGTGNNQPQHF.

The rearrangement joins TRBV10-3 to TRBJ2-2; the D gene is possibly TRBD1 (6 bases). Germline V gene sequence: CDR1 ENHRY, CDR2 SYGVKD. V was trimmed by 3 bases and J by 8 bases, leaving 7 bases between them. CDR3 size: 12 residues. The CDR3 DNA reads TGTGCCATCAGTGAAGGACAGGGGGAGCTGTTTTTT. Its protein is CAISEGQGELFF.